Below, one T cell receptor (beta chain) is given with its context. Its target is unknown. The data were obtained in a study of CD4 T cells in relation to SARS-CoV-2 and coronaviruses. CD4 enrichment then naive enrichment separated naive from memory CD4+ cells. Naive and memory CD4+ T cell DNA was deep-sequenced without culture. Method: immunoSEQ multiplex PCR; TCRdb's copy keeps in-frame clones and lacks some. The repertoire holds some 40,000 clones, with roughly 88% as singletons. V dropped 6 bases and J dropped 7 bases, with 16 bases sitting between them. This CDR3 is built from 15 residues. Germline values: CDR1 SGHTA, CDR2 FQGNSA. General study findings and limits: Approximately 65% of donors had memory CD4+ clonotypes crossrecognizing SARS-CoV-2 and common cold coronavirus spike. Crossreactivity was assessed only for spike protein, not other viral proteins.

The receptor was isolated from an adult with COVID-19. The sequenced sample was memory CD4+ T cells from PBMCs. V gene TRBV7-2 combines with J gene TRBJ1-6, with a tentative D call TRBD1 (5 bases). Here the CDR3 DNA reads TGTGCCAGCAGTTCAGGGTGGATAATCAATTCACCCCTCCACTTT. Its protein product is CASSSGWIINSPLHF.